The clone carrying this TCR beta chain was observed a few times. Its antigen is as yet unknown. TCRdb's table, derived via immunoSEQ multiplex PCR, lists solely in-frame clones and lacks some. This sample has fewer than 250,000 clones, with roughly 83% found just once. This specimen belongs to a study of cytomegalovirus exposure and HLA in healthy donors. Study-level results: Most TCRs appeared rarely, but some public TCRs recurred in many donors. Subsequent analysis showed first-cohort TCR clusters tending to co-occur in approximately 120 validation repertoires.

Between the trimmed V and J ends, which lost 0 bases and 7 bases, there was a span of 26 bases. The V gene's germline CDR1 is SGDLS and CDR2 YYNGEE. CDR3 length: 20 amino acids. The donors formed part of the roughly 120-subject validation cohort, distinct from the approximately 640-subject first cohort. The chain has TRBV9 and TRBJ1-6, with a weak D call TRBD1 (6 bases). This clonotype originated in a woman in her late teens or twenties in good health and CMV-seronegative. The sequenced sample consisted of PBMCs. This CDR3 reads CASSVEVMRGLPGQNSPLHF. In nucleotides, the CDR3 is TGTGCCAGCAGCGTAGAGGTAATGCGAGGACTTCCGGGACAAAATTCACCCCTCCACTTT.